Here is one TCR beta chain with its context. The antigen is unknown. This sample was taken from a study of OX40 agonist ivuxolimab in advanced cancers. Overall study context: Participants averaged approximately 65 years of age (range about 23 to 79) and were roughly 80% male. Notes on the study in general: Average numbers of expanded clones were greater in CD8+ T cells than in CD4+. At doses 0.1 to 3.0 mg/kg, CD4+ and CD8+ clones expanded.

Any history of autoimmune disease or systemic immunosuppression disqualified patients. Here immunoSEQ multiplex PCR was the method, and the copy in TCRdb shows in-frame clones only, minus some. The sample lists 95,000 to 100,000 clones, roughly four fifths occurring once. The CDR3 is 14 amino acids. CDR1 MNHNY and CDR2 SVGAGI come from the germline V gene (reference sequence). Unmatched junction bases numbered 14, after V lost 11 bases and J lost 8 bases. The receptor was derived from an adult with an advanced solid tumor such as melanoma, head and neck, liver or kidney cancer. The chain combines TRBV6-6 with TRBJ1-5; 8 nucleotides agree with TRBD1. Sequenced here: CD4+ or CD8+ T cells sorted from blood, sampled in a trial of the OX40 agonist ivuxolimab. The CDR3 bases are TGTGCCGTCTCTACCAGGGACAGGAGGAAGCCCCAGCATTTT. Amino acids: CAVSTRDRRKPQHF.